Shown below are 18 T cell receptor beta chains from a single sample sequenced in a study of shared clonotypes between healthy human individuals. TCRdb's table, derived via immunoSEQ multiplex PCR, lists solely in-frame clones and lacks some. In the table there are approximately 2,300,000 clones, 85% to 95% of which are singletons. Sequencing was carried out using naive CD4+ T cells from PBMCs. This sample's subset: CD45RA+ positively selected. The receptors here all came from a man in his late teens or twenties in good health. Some clones in this sample may be carry-over from other donors' samples.

V and J are TRBV19 and TRBJ2-7; a possible D gene is TRBD2 (5 bases). Germline V CDR1 and CDR2: LNHDA, SQIVND (reference sequence). The CDR3 loop spans 15 amino acids. The ends were cut back, 5 bases at V and 2 bases at J, with 16 bases in the middle. CDR3 amino acids: CASSVSWTGTYEQYF. The CDR3 DNA reads as TGTGCCAGTAGTGTCTCTTGGACCGGGACCTACGAGCAGTACTTC.

The V and J genes are TRBV13 and TRBJ1-1, with a possible D match to TRBD1 (5 bases). The V end was cut by 8 bases, the J end by 4 bases, with 11 bases between. This CDR3 is 12 amino acids long. Germline V CDR1 and CDR2: PRHDT, FYEKMQ (reference sequence). The CDR3 is CASGEGPTEAFF. The CDR3 DNA follows: TGTGCCAGCGGGGAGGGGCCCACTGAAGCTTTCTTT.

This clone was seen only once. This CDR3 is also generated by other DNA sequences in the sample. V gene TRBV28 combines with J gene TRBJ2-1; no clear D. Trimming pared 8 bases from V and 0 bases from J, leaving 8 bases between. Germline CDR1 MDHEN, CDR2 SYDVKM. The CDR3 loop spans 13 amino acids. CDR3 in amino acids: CASSSSSYNEQFF. The CDR3 region has the DNA TGTGCCAGCTCTTCCAGCTCCTACAATGAGCAGTTCTTC.

V is TRBV6-6 and J is TRBJ1-2; 7 nucleotides line up with TRBD1. This CDR3 has 12 residues. Trimming removed 7 bases from V and 4 bases from J; junction bases left unmatched: 3. Germline V lookup: CDR1 MNHNY, CDR2 SVGAGI (reference sequence). The CDR3 here is CASMQGGYGYTF. The CDR3 DNA follows: TGTGCCAGCATGCAGGGGGGCTATGGCTACACCTTC.

This chain connects TRBV7-8 to TRBJ2-1; TRBD1 aligns across 7 bases. Germline trimming cut 5 bases from V and 1 base from J; bases unmatched to any gene: 8. The CDR3 spans 16 residues. Germline CDR1 SGHVS, CDR2 FQNEAQ. CDR3 region: CASSRYDRASYNEQFF. CDR3 nucleotides: TGTGCCAGCAGCCGATACGACAGGGCTTCCTACAATGAGCAGTTCTTC.

This chain uses TRBV18 with TRBJ2-7, with D uncertain. The V gene lost 1 base and the J gene lost 1 base, with 5 bases spanning the gap. The CDR3 is 13 amino acids. CDR1 KGHSH and CDR2 LQKENI come from the germline V gene. The CDR3 DNA sequence: TGTGCCAGCTCACCACTCCCATCCTACGAGCAGTACTTC. Protein sequence: CASSPLPSYEQYF.

This chain joins TRBV6-6 and TRBJ2-5; D possibly corresponds to TRBD1 (5 bases). Per germline, CDR1 MNHNY and CDR2 SVGAGI (reference sequence). This CDR3 spans 15 amino acids. Between the trimmed V and J ends, which lost 2 bases and 5 bases, there was a span of 15 bases. The CDR3 is CASSYRTRPGETQYF. In DNA, the CDR3 is TGTGCCAGCAGTTACAGGACACGGCCTGGGGAGACCCAGTACTTC.

This chain connects TRBV14 to TRBJ2-2; D is undetermined. V was cut by 1 base and J by 6 bases, with 6 bases left in between. The CDR3 has 13 residues. Germline CDR1 and CDR2: SGHDN and FVKESK. This CDR3 reads CASSQARSGELFF. CDR3 nucleotides: TGTGCCAGCAGCCAAGCGAGGTCCGGGGAGCTGTTTTTT.

The chain uses TRBV7-9 and TRBJ2-7, with TRBD1 identical over 10 bases. The germline V gene encodes CDR1 SEHNR and CDR2 FQNEAQ (reference sequence). J was trimmed by 2 bases and V by 5 bases; bases with no gene match: 6. The CDR3 consists of 15 residues. CDR3 sequence: CASSRPGQGTYEQYF. The CDR3 bases are TGTGCCAGCAGCAGGCCGGGACAGGGGACCTACGAGCAGTACTTC.

The V gene is TRBV6-5, the J gene TRBJ1-2; no reliable D call. Deletions cut 5 bases from V and 5 bases from J, with 6 bases between. Per the germline V gene, CDR1 is MNHEY and CDR2 is SVGAGI. The CDR3 sequence is 11 residues long. CDR3 bases: TGTGCCAGCAGTGTTCTTTATGGCTACACCTTC. Its protein product is CASSVLYGYTF.

This chain links TRBV4-1 with TRBJ2-6; no reliable D call. The CDR3 sequence is 15 residues long. V shed 4 bases and J shed 3 bases, with 10 bases lying between them. Germline V gene data show CDR1 as MGHRA and CDR2 as YSYEKL. The CDR3 here is CASSRGVSGANVLTF. The CDR3 DNA sequence: TGCGCCAGCAGCCGCGGAGTGAGTGGGGCCAACGTCCTGACTTTC.

This rearrangement joins TRBV28 to TRBJ2-6; D unclear. Per the germline V gene, CDR1 is MDHEN and CDR2 is SYDVKM. CDR3 length: 15 residues. The V end was cut by 8 bases, the J end by 4 bases, with 15 bases between. CDR3 bases: TGTGCCAGCCTCGGCTTAGGTTCCGGGGCCAACGTCCTGACTTTC. This sequence encodes CASLGLGSGANVLTF.

This chain links TRBV7-2 with TRBJ2-3; D may correspond to TRBD1 or TRBD2 (6 bases each). Per germline, CDR1 SGHTA and CDR2 FQGNSA. This CDR3 region has 15 residues. Trimming removed 0 bases at V and 4 bases at J, with 11 bases between. The CDR3 is CASSLAIRGPDTQYF. The CDR3 DNA reads as TGTGCCAGCAGCTTAGCTATCCGGGGGCCAGATACGCAGTATTTT. Full variable domain (outside the CDR3, taken from reference TRBV7-2 and TRBJ2-3): GAGVSQSPSNKVTEKGKDVELRCDPISGHTALYWYRQSLGQGLEFLIYFQGNSAPDKSGLPSDRFSAERTGGSVSTLTIQRTQQEDSAVYLCASSLAIRGPDTQYFGPGTRLTVL.

A single count supports this clone. Additional DNA sequences in this sample encode the identical CDR3. The rearrangement joins TRBV9 to TRBJ2-2; 7 bases are shared with TRBD1. The CDR3 is made up of 16 amino acids. In germline, CDR1 is SGDLS, CDR2 YYNGEE. After removal of 0 bases from V and 2 bases from J, the junction contained 4 bases not matched to a gene. The CDR3 region is CASSVGGQPNTGELFF. CDR3 sequence (DNA): TGTGCCAGCAGCGTAGGGGGACAGCCCAACACCGGGGAGCTGTTTTTT.

This rearrangement joins TRBV6-5 to TRBJ2-3, with D possibly TRBD1 on 5 matching bases. The CDR3 length is 15 residues. Looked up from germline, CDR1 is MNHEY and CDR2 is SVGAGI. Trimming shortened V by 2 bases and J by 0 bases, and 9 bases separated the two germline ends. CDR3 residues: CASSYRGFSTDTQYF. The CDR3 DNA sequence: TGTGCCAGCAGTTACAGGGGCTTTAGCACAGATACGCAGTATTTT.

A remark on this clone: The sample contains more than one DNA sequence encoding this CDR3. Here the CDR3 DNA reads TGCAGCGTCTACTCTGGGGCCAACGTCCTGACTTTC. Protein product: CSVYSGANVLTF. This chain joins TRBV29-1 and TRBJ2-6; D is ambiguous. The ends were cut back, 6 bases at V and 0 bases at J, with 3 bases in the middle. Per the germline V gene, CDR1 is SQVTM and CDR2 is ANQGSEA. The CDR3 is 12 amino acids.

The gene calls are TRBV13 and TRBJ2-2; D is tentatively TRBD1 or TRBD2 (6 bases each). The V end was cut by 6 bases, the J end by 3 bases, with 17 bases between. Per germline, CDR1 PRHDT and CDR2 FYEKMQ (reference sequence). This CDR3 has 16 amino acids. The CDR3, as DNA: TGTGCCAGCAGTCTTACAGGGTTAGCGGACACCGGGGAGCTGTTTTTT. Translation gives CASSLTGLADTGELFF. The full variable domain, its missing parts supplied by reference TRBV13 and TRBJ2-2, is AAGVIQSPRHLIKEKRETATLKCYPIPRHDTVYWYQQGPGQDPQFLISFYEKMQSDKGSIPDRFSAQQFSDYHSELNMSSLELGDSALYFCASSLTGLADTGELFFGEGSRLTVL.

CDR3 amino acids: CASSLGAGVNFNEQFF. In DNA, the CDR3 is TGTGCCAGCAGCTTAGGCGCGGGAGTGAACTTCAATGAGCAGTTCTTC. The V gene is TRBV7-9, the J gene TRBJ2-1; 7 bases are shared with TRBD2. The J segment lost 6 bases and the V segment lost 1 base, leaving 9 bases of the junction unmatched. CDR3 length: 16 residues. Germline-derived CDR1 and CDR2 are SEHNR and FQNEAQ (reference sequence). Drawing the rest from reference TRBV7-9 and TRBJ2-1, the complete variable domain is DTGVSQNPRHKITKRGQNVTFRCDPISEHNRLYWYRQTLGQGPEFLTYFQNEAQLEKSRLLSDRFSAERPKGSFSTLEIQRTEQGDSAMYLCASSLGAGVNFNEQFFGPGTRLTVL.